This T cell receptor (beta chain) is drawn from a study of vaccination and CD4 T cells after COVID-19. The overall study: The convalescents included six males and four females, and among them two were Hispanic while seven were Caucasian.

Sequenced with the Oncomine TCR Beta short-read assay was DNA taken from cultured CD4+ T cells. TCRdb reprocessed the PCR reads via MiXCR and lists one record per CDR3 protein. Of some 14,000 distinct CDR3 sequences listed, nearly 45% are singletons. Treatment of the sample: approximately 10-day PBMC culture with coronavirus spike peptide pools or control peptides (ViraFEST assay). Under the ViraFEST approach, antigen-specific T cells were expanded with peptide pools and TCRs subsequently sequenced. For this clonotype: What it recognizes is unknown. Its ends do not fully match the called genes, so a read error is possible.

Per germline, CDR1 SEHNR and CDR2 FQNEAQ (reference sequence). This CDR3 has 17 residues. The V and J genes are TRBV7-9 and TRBJ1-4; the D gene is possibly TRBD1 (6 bases). This TCR came from a human donor who had recovered from COVID-19. The sequencing used CD4+ T cells from blood, cultured in vitro, collected after SARS-CoV-2 vaccination. The CDR3 loop is CASSLADRTETSEKLFF. The DNA of the CDR3 is TGTGCCAGCAGCTTAGCGGACCGGACAGAGACTAGTGAAAAACTGTTTTTT. Combining the CDR3 with reference TRBV7-9 and TRBJ1-4 gives the whole variable domain DTGVSQNPRHKITKRGQNVTFRCDPISEHNRLYWYRQTLGQGPEFLTYFQNEAQLEKSRLLSDRFSAERPKGSFSTLEIQRTEQGDSAMYLCASSLADRTETSEKLFFGSGTQLSVL.